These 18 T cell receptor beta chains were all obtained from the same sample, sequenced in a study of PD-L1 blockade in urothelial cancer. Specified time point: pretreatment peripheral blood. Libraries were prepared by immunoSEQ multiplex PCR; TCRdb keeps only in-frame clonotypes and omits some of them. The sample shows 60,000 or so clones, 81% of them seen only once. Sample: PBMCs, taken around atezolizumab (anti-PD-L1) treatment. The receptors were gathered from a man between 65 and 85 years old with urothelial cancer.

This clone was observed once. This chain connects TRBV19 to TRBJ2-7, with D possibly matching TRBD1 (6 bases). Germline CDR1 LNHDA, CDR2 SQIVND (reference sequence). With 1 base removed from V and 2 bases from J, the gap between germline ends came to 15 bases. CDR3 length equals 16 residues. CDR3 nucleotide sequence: TGTGCCAGTAGTATAGGGGGGCCCCAGGGGACCTACGAGCAGTACTTC. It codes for CASSIGGPQGTYEQYF.

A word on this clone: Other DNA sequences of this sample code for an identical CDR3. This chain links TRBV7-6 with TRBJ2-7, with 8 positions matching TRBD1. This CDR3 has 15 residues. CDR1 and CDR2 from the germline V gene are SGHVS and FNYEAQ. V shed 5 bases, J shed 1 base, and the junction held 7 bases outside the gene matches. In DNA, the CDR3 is TGTGCCAGCAGCCTCGACAGGGGCCCTTCCTACGAGCAGTACTTC. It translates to CASSLDRGPSYEQYF.

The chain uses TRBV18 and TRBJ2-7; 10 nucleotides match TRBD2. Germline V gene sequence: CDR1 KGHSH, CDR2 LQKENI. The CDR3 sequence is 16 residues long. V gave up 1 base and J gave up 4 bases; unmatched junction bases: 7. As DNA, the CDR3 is TGTGCCAGCTCACCACGAGTAGCGGGAGGTCAATACGAGCAGTACTTC. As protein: CASSPRVAGGQYEQYF.

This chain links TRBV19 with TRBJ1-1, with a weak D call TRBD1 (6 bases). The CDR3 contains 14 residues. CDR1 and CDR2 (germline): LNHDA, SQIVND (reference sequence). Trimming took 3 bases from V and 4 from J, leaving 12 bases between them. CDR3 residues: CASSIGRGSTEAFF. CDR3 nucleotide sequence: TGTGCCAGTAGTATTGGCAGGGGAAGCACTGAAGCTTTCTTT.

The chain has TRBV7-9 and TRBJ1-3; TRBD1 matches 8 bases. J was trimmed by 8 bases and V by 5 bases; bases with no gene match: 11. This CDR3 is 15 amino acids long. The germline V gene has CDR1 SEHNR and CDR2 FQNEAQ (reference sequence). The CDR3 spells CASSIDRGGADTIYF. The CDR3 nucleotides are TGTGCCAGCAGCATTGACAGGGGAGGCGCAGACACCATATATTTT.

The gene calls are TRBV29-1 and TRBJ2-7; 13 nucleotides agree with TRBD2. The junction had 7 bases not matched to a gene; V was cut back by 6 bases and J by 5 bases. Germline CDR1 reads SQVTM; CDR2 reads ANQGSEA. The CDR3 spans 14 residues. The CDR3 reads CSVSGLAGEDEQYF. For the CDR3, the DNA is TGCAGCGTATCCGGACTAGCGGGAGAGGACGAGCAGTACTTC.

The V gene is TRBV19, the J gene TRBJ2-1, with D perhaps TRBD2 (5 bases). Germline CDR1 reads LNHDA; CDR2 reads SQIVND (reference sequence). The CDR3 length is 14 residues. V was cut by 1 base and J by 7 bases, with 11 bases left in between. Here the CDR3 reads CASSIGSGWNEQFF. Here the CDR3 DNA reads TGTGCCAGTAGTATAGGGTCGGGGTGGAATGAGCAGTTCTTC.

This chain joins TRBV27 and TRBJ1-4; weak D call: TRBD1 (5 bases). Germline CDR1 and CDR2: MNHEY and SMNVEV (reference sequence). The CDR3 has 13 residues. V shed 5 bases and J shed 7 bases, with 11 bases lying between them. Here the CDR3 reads CASSQQGVEKLFF. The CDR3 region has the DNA TGTGCCAGCAGTCAGCAGGGTGTTGAAAAACTGTTTTTT.

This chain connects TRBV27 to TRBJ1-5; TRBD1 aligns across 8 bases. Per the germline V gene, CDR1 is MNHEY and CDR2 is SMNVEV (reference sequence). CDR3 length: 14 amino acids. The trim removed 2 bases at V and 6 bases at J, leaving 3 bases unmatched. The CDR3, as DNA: TGTGCCAGCAGTTTACAGGGGGCTTTTCAGCCCCAGCATTTT. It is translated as CASSLQGAFQPQHF.

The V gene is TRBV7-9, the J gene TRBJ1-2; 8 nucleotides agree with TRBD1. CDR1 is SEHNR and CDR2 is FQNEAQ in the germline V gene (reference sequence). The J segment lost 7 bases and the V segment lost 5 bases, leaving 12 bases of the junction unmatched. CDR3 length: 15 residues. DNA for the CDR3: TGTGCCAGCAGCACCAGCCGGACAGGGAGCAGTGGCTACACCTTC. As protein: CASSTSRTGSSGYTF. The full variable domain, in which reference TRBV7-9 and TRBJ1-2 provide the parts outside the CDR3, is DTGVSQNPRHKITKRGQNVTFRCDPISEHNRLYWYRQTLGQGPEFLTYFQNEAQLEKSRLLSDRFSAERPKGSFSTLEIQRTEQGDSAMYLCASSTSRTGSSGYTFGSGTRLTVV.

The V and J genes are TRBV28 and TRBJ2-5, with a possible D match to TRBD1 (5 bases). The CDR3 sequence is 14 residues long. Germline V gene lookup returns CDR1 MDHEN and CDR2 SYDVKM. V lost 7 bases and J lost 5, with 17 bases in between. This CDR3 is CASTKPRRVETQYF. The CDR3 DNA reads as TGTGCCAGCACCAAACCTCGCAGGGTGGAGACCCAGTACTTC.

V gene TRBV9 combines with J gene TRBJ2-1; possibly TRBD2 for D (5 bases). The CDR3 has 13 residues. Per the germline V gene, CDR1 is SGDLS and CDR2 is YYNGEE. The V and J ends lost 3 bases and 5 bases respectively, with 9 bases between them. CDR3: CASSGRDNNEQFF. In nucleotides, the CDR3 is TGTGCCAGCAGCGGACGGGATAACAATGAGCAGTTCTTC.

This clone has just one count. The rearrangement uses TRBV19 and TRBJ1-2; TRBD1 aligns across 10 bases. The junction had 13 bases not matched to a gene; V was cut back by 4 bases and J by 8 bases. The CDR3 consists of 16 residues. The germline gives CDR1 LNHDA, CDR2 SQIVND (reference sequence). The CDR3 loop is CASSKLPGQGMGGYTF. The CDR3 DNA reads TGTGCCAGTAGTAAGCTGCCGGGACAGGGGATGGGCGGCTACACCTTC.

The chain's CDR3 is CASSVVEASWQFF. The DNA of the CDR3 is TGTGCCAGCAGCGTAGTCGAGGCGAGCTGGCAGTTCTTC. The rearrangement uses TRBV9 and TRBJ2-1; D gene ambiguous. The CDR3 runs to 13 residues. Germline assignment: CDR1 SGDLS and CDR2 YYNGEE. Trimming left V 0 bases short and J 12 bases short, with 13 bases between.

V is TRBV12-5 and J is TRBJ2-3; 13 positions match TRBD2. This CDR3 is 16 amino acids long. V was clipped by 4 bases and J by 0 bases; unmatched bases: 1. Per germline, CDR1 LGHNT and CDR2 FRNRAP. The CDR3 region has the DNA TGTGCTAGTGGTTGGACTAGCGGGGGTAGCACAGATACGCAGTATTTT. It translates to CASGWTSGGSTDTQYF.

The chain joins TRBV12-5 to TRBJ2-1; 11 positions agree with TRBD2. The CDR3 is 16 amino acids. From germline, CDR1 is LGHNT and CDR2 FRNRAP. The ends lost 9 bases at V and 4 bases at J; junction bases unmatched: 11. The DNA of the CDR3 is TGTGCTAGCTCCCCACCCGTAGCGGGAGGGTACAATGAGCAGTTCTTC. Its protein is CASSPPVAGGYNEQFF. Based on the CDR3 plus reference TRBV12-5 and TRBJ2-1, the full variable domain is DARVTQTPRHKVTEMGQEVTMRCQPILGHNTVFWYRQTMMQGLELLAYFRNRAPLDDSGMPKDRFSAEMPDATLATLKIQPSEPRDSAVYFCASSPPVAGGYNEQFFGPGTRLTVL.

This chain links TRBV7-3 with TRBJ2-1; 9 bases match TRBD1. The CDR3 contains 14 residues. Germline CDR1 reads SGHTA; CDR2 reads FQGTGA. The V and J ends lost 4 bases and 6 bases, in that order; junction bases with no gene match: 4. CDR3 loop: CASSYRDRVNEQFF. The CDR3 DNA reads TGTGCCAGCAGCTACCGGGACAGGGTCAATGAGCAGTTCTTC.

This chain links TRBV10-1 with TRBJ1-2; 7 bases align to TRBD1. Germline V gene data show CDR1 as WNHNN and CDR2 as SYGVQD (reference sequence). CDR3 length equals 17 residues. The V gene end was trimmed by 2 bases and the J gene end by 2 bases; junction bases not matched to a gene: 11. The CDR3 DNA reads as TGCGCCAGCAGTGAGCCCCGGGGGGGACAGAGCAACTATGGCTACACCTTC. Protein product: CASSEPRGGQSNYGYTF.